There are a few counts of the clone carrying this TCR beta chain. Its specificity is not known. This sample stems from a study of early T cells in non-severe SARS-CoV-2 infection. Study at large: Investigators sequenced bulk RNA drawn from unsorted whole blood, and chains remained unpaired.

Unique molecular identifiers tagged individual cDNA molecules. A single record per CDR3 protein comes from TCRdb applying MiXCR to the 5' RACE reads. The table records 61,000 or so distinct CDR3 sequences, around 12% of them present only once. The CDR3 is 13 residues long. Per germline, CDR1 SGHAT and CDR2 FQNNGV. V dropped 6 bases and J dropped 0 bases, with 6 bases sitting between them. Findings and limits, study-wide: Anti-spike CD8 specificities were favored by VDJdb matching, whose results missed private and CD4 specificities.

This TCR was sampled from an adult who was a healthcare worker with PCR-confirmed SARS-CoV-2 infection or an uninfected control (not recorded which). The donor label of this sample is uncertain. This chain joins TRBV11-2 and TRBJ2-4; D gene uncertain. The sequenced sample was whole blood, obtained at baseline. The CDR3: CASRDLAKNIQYF. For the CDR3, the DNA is TGTGCCAGCAGGGACCTAGCCAAAAACATTCAGTACTTC.